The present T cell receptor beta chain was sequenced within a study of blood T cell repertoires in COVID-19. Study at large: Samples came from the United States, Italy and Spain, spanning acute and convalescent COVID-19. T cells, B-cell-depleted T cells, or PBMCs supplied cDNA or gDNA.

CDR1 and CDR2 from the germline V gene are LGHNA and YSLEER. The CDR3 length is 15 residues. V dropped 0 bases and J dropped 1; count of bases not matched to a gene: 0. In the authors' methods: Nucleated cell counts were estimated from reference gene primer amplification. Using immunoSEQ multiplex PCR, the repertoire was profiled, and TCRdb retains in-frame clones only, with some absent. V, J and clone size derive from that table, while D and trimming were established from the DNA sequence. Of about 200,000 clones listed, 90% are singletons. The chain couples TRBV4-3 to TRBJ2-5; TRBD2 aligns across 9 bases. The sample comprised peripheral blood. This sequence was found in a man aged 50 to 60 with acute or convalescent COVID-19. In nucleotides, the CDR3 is TGCGCCAGCAGCCAAGAGCGGGGGGGCCAAGAGACCCAGTACTTC. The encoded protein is CASSQERGGQETQYF.